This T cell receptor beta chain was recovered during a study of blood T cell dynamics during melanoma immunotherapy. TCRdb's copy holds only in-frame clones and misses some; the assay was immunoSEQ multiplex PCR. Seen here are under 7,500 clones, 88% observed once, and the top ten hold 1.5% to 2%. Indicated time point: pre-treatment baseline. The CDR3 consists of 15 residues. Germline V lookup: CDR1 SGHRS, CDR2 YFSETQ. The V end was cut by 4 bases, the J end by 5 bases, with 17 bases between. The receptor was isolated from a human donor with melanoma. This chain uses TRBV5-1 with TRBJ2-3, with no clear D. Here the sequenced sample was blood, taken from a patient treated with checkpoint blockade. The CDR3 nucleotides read TGCGCCAGCAGCACCGGGCTTCAGGTAGTAGATACGCAGTATTTT. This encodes CASSTGLQVVDTQYF.